Presented here are 20 T cell receptor beta chains from one specimen sequenced in a study of blood T cell repertoires in COVID-19. TCRdb keeps only in-frame clones here, not all; method: immunoSEQ multiplex PCR. The sample consists of about 180,000 clones, around 86% of them appearing once. Sample: PBMCs or T cells enriched from blood (not recorded which). Every receptor here comes from a woman between 25 and 40 years old who had recovered from COVID-19.

The rearrangement joins TRBV29-1 to TRBJ1-1; D is perhaps TRBD1 (6 bases). CDR3 size: 12 residues. V was clipped by 8 bases and J by 4 bases, with 14 bases between them. Per germline, CDR1 SQVTM and CDR2 ANQGSEA. The DNA of the CDR3 is TGCAGCTCAACAGGGTTGGGCACTGAAGCTTTCTTT. This translates into CSSTGLGTEAFF.

The chain combines TRBV10-1 with TRBJ2-1; 10 nucleotides agree with TRBD2. The CDR3 sequence is 14 residues long. Germline V lookup: CDR1 WNHNN, CDR2 SYGVQD (reference sequence). V trimming: 7 bases; J trimming: 9 bases; junction bases outside the gene matches: 9. DNA of the CDR3: TGCGCCAGCACCTCCGGGACTAGCGAGGGTGAGCAGTTCTTC. This gives the protein CASTSGTSEGEQFF.

The V gene is TRBV2, the J gene TRBJ2-5; the D gene is possibly TRBD2 (6 bases). V was shortened by 4 bases and J by 1 base, with 7 bases between the two germline ends. The CDR3 sequence is 13 residues long. The germline V gene has CDR1 SNHLY and CDR2 FYNNEI. As DNA, the CDR3 is TGTGCCAGCAGTGGACTAGGCCAAGAGACCCAGTACTTC. Its protein is CASSGLGQETQYF.

This chain connects TRBV2 to TRBJ2-1, with a weak D call TRBD1 (6 bases). Trimming took 2 bases from V and 0 from J, leaving 14 bases between them. The V gene's germline CDR1 is SNHLY and CDR2 FYNNEI. The CDR3 sequence is 17 residues long. DNA for the CDR3: TGTGCCAGCAGTGAAAGGCGGGCAGGGGTCTCCTACAATGAGCAGTTCTTC. Amino acids: CASSERRAGVSYNEQFF.

The J gene is TRBJ2-5, the V gene TRBV18, with 9 bases matching TRBD1. The CDR3 sequence is 15 residues long. V was clipped by 3 bases and J by 9 bases; unmatched bases: 11. Looked up from germline, CDR1 is KGHSH and CDR2 is LQKENI. CDR3 loop: CASSPGQGISVAQYF. The CDR3 nucleotides read TGTGCCAGCTCACCGGGACAGGGAATATCGGTGGCCCAGTACTTC.

V and J are TRBV27 and TRBJ1-1, with D uncertain. CDR3 length: 15 residues. Trimming took off 5 bases at V and 4 bases at J, with 17 bases between the two ends. Germline values: CDR1 MNHEY, CDR2 SMNVEV (reference sequence). The CDR3 coding sequence is TGTGCCAGCAGTCCCCACGAGGGAAGAAGCACTGAAGCTTTCTTT. As protein: CASSPHEGRSTEAFF.

The chain couples TRBV19 to TRBJ1-2; perhaps TRBD1 as D (6 bases). CDR3 length: 19 amino acids. Germline CDR1 reads LNHDA; CDR2 reads SQIVND (reference sequence). Deletions cut 3 bases from V and 2 bases from J, with 25 bases between. CDR3 DNA: TGTGCCAGTAGTATGGGCAAGGGAGGGGGTACAACGAGGAACTATGGCTACACCTTC. Translated: CASSMGKGGGTTRNYGYTF.

This chain links TRBV7-9 with TRBJ1-4; D remains ambiguous. The CDR3 extends over 14 amino acids. Germline V gives CDR1 SEHNR, CDR2 FQNEAQ (reference sequence). With 5 bases removed from V and 0 bases from J, the gap between germline ends came to 7 bases. CDR3 sequence: CASSHSATNEKLFF. The CDR3 DNA sequence: TGTGCCAGCAGCCACAGTGCAACTAATGAAAAACTGTTTTTT.

This chain joins TRBV2 and TRBJ2-5, with 8 bases matching TRBD2. The CDR3 loop spans 15 amino acids. After removal of 8 bases from V and 0 bases from J, the junction contained 8 bases not matched to a gene. The germline CDR1 and CDR2 sequences are SNHLY and FYNNEI. The CDR3 region is CASLASGSYQETQYF. DNA of the CDR3: TGTGCCAGCCTCGCGAGCGGGAGTTACCAAGAGACCCAGTACTTC.

The J gene is TRBJ2-2, the V gene TRBV19, with D maybe TRBD2 (6 bases). This CDR3 has 14 amino acids. Germline V lookup: CDR1 LNHDA, CDR2 SQIVND (reference sequence). Trimming removed 7 bases at V and 1 base at J, with 10 bases between. The CDR3 nucleotides are TGTGCCAGTAAACGGAGGGAGAACACCGGGGAGCTGTTTTTT. Protein sequence: CASKRRENTGELFF.

This clone occurred once. This sequence joins TRBV18 and TRBJ2-4, with TRBD2 as a possible D gene (6 bases). The germline V gene has CDR1 KGHSH and CDR2 LQKENI. Trimming pared 4 bases from V and 8 bases from J, leaving 9 bases between. The CDR3 is made up of 12 amino acids. CDR3 bases: TGTGCCAGCTCACTCGGGACTTACATTCAGTACTTC. Translating it yields CASSLGTYIQYF.

This clone has only a few counts. The chain joins TRBV6-5 to TRBJ1-2; no clear D. Germline CDR1 and CDR2: MNHEY and SVGAGI. V was pared by 0 bases and J by 1 base, with 12 bases between. The CDR3 extends over 16 amino acids. Here the CDR3 DNA reads TGTGCCAGCAGTTACTCACTGTACGGGGATAACTATGGCTACACCTTC. It specifies CASSYSLYGDNYGYTF.

This chain joins TRBV10-3 and TRBJ2-7, with 13 bases fitting TRBD2. Germline assignment: CDR1 ENHRY and CDR2 SYGVKD. V lost 5 bases and J lost 6; bases outside the gene matches: 16. This CDR3 comprises 18 residues. The DNA of the CDR3 is TGTGCCATCAGTCAATCGAGCGGGACTAGCGGGACCTGGGGCGAGCAGTACTTC. Translated, it gives CAISQSSGTSGTWGEQYF.

V gene TRBV4-2 combines with J gene TRBJ1-5; 8 bases fit TRBD1. J was trimmed by 1 base and V by 1 base; bases with no gene match: 6. This CDR3 region has 17 residues. CDR1 LGHNA and CDR2 YNFKEQ come from the germline V gene. CDR3 protein: CASSQGIGTGSNQPQHF. CDR3 DNA sequence: TGTGCCAGCAGCCAAGGGATTGGGACAGGCAGCAATCAGCCCCAGCATTTT.

This rearrangement joins TRBV6-2 or TRBV6-3 to TRBJ2-5, with TRBD1 matching 7 bases. The junction had 6 bases not matched to a gene; V was cut back by 2 bases and J by 0 bases. Germline lookup yields CDR1 MNHEY and CDR2 SVGEGT. The CDR3 has 16 residues. CDR3 sequence (DNA): TGTGCCAGCAGTTACCGACAGGGAACCCACCAAGAGACCCAGTACTTC. It encodes CASSYRQGTHQETQYF.

The chain recombines TRBV5-1 with TRBJ2-6, with 8 bases identical to TRBD1. The CDR3 is 17 residues long. Germline CDR1 reads SGHRS; CDR2 reads YFSETQ. The ends lost 2 bases at V and 1 base at J; junction bases unmatched: 5. CDR3 nucleotide sequence: TGCGCCAGCAGCTTCGGGACAGGCCTATCTGGGGCCAACGTCCTGACTTTC. It is translated as CASSFGTGLSGANVLTF.

This chain joins TRBV5-1 and TRBJ2-3, with TRBD2 matching 9 bases. V trimming: 3 bases; J trimming: 0 bases; junction bases outside the gene matches: 5. The germline gives CDR1 SGHRS, CDR2 YFSETQ. The CDR3 covers 16 residues. The DNA of the CDR3 is TGCGCCAGCAGCTCCGGACTAGCGTTTAGCACAGATACGCAGTATTTT. The encoded protein is CASSSGLAFSTDTQYF.

J is TRBJ2-7 and V is TRBV27; no clear D. Germline lookup yields CDR1 MNHEY and CDR2 SMNVEV (reference sequence). V was shortened by 4 bases and J by 4 bases, with 11 bases between the two germline ends. The CDR3 is made up of 13 amino acids. DNA of the CDR3: TGTGCCAGCAGTTCCCCAAACAAGTACGAGCAGTACTTC. Its translation: CASSSPNKYEQYF.

This clone has a count of ten or more. V is TRBV28 and J is TRBJ1-5; a possible D gene is TRBD1 (5 bases). Germline assignment: CDR1 MDHEN and CDR2 SYDVKM. The CDR3 has 13 residues. V lost 6 bases, J lost 3 bases, and 9 bases lay in between. The CDR3 nucleotides are TGTGCCAGCAGGCAGGGTTCCAATCAGCCCCAGCATTTT. It encodes CASRQGSNQPQHF.

The rearrangement uses TRBV7-8 and TRBJ2-7; D is possibly TRBD1 (5 bases). This CDR3 has 15 amino acids. Germline loops: CDR1 SGHVS, CDR2 FQNEAQ. With 5 bases removed from V and 3 bases from J, the gap between germline ends came to 17 bases. The CDR3 here is CASSIVQGSFYEQYF. As DNA, the CDR3 is TGTGCCAGCAGCATTGTCCAGGGAAGTTTCTACGAGCAGTACTTC. Based on the CDR3 plus reference TRBV7-8 and TRBJ2-7, the full variable domain is GAGVSQSPRYKVAKRGQDVALRCDPISGHVSLFWYQQALGQGPEFLTYFQNEAQLDKSGLPSDRFFAERPEGSVSTLKIQRTQQEDSAVYLCASSIVQGSFYEQYFGPGTRLTVT.